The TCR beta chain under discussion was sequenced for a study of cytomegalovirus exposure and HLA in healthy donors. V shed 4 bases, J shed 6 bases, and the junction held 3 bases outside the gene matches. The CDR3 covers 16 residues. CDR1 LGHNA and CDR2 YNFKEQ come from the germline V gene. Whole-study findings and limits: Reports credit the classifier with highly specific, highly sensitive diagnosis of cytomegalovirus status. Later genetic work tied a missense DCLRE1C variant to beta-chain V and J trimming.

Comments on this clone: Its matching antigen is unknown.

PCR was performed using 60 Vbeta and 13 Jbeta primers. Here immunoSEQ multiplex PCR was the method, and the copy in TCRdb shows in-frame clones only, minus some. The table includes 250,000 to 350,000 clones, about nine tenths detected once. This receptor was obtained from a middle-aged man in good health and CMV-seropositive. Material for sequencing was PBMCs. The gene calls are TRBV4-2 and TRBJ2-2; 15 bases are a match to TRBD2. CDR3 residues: CASSPGLAGGAGELFF. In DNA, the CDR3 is TGTGCCAGCAGCCCAGGACTAGCGGGAGGGGCCGGGGAGCTGTTTTTT.